The source of this T cell receptor (beta chain) is a study of blood T cells in healthy people across ages. Together with a sample-barcoded 5' primer, a J-beta primer mix was included in a second PCR lasting about 7 to 11 cycles. Template switching added a 12-random-nucleotide identifier to every cDNA molecule. TCRdb fed the 5' RACE reads into MiXCR, producing one record per CDR3 protein. The sample lists around 870,000 distinct CDR3 sequences; around 30% were seen once. The V and J ends lost 7 bases and 6 bases respectively, with 10 bases between them. This CDR3 is 12 amino acids long. CDR1 and CDR2 from the germline V gene are MNHEY and SVGEGT.

The V and J genes are TRBV6-2 or TRBV6-3 and TRBJ1-5; D is uncertain. This sequence was found in a woman older than 75 in good health. Sequencing was done on a sample of blood. As DNA, the CDR3 is TGTGCCAGCACCGCGCGGGGTCAGCCCCAGCATTTT. This translates into CASTARGQPQHF.